This TCR beta chain was retrieved from a study of blood T cells in healthy people across ages. PCR was performed a second time for about 7 to 12 cycles using a sample-barcoded 5' primer and a J-beta primer mix. TCRdb re-called the 5' RACE reads through MiXCR, storing one row per CDR3 protein. The table shows fewer than 900,000 distinct CDR3 sequences, with around 45% occurring only once. Between the trimmed V and J ends, which lost 2 bases and 4 bases, there was a span of 15 bases. CDR3 length equals 16 residues. Germline-derived CDR1 and CDR2 are MNHEY and SMNVEV (reference sequence). Sequenced material: blood. The chain recombines TRBV27 with TRBJ2-1; D is possibly TRBD1 (6 bases). The receptor was isolated from a woman in her fifties or sixties in good health. Here the CDR3 DNA reads TGTGCCAGCAGTTTAAGGCCTCCCGGACAGTACAATGAGCAGTTCTTC. This encodes CASSLRPPGQYNEQFF.